Following are 10 T cell receptor beta chains from one sample sequenced in a study of T cell changes during pregnancy in multiple sclerosis. Assay: immunoSEQ multiplex PCR; the TCRdb copy retains only in-frame clones and omits some. The sample consists of tens of thousands of clones, around 93% of them appearing once. Here the sequenced sample was peripheral blood, taken before pregnancy. Receptors originate from a female donor with multiple sclerosis, enrolled in a pregnancy study.

The rearrangement links TRBV5-4 to TRBJ2-1, with D possibly TRBD2 on 5 matching bases. Germline CDR1 and CDR2: SGHNT and YYREEE (reference sequence). The length of the CDR3 is 14 residues. V lost 4 bases and J 8 bases, leaving 16 bases between the germline ends. CDR3 loop: CASSPDSFSDEQFF. DNA for the CDR3: TGTGCCAGCAGCCCGGACTCGTTTTCTGATGAGCAGTTCTTC.

The chain carries TRBV15 and TRBJ2-7; possible D gene TRBD1, 6 bases. This CDR3 comprises 15 residues. With 5 bases removed from V and 2 bases from J, the gap between germline ends came to 16 bases. The germline V gene encodes CDR1 LNHNV and CDR2 YYDKDF (reference sequence). CDR3: CATSGFLTGAYEQYF. CDR3 sequence (DNA): TGTGCCACCAGCGGATTTTTGACAGGAGCCTACGAGCAGTACTTC.

This clone appeared a few times. V gene TRBV6-5 combines with J gene TRBJ1-6; 7 bases line up with TRBD1. CDR1 and CDR2 (germline): MNHEY, SVGAGI. With V trimmed by 2 bases and J by 10 bases, 8 bases remained unmatched. The CDR3 has 15 amino acids. For the CDR3, the DNA is TGTGCCAGCAGTTACGGACAGGTGGGCTTATCACCCCTCCACTTT. It codes for CASSYGQVGLSPLHF.

The rearrangement uses TRBV19 and TRBJ1-2; possible D gene TRBD1, 6 bases. The V gene's germline CDR1 is LNHDA and CDR2 SQIVND (reference sequence). Trimming stripped 5 bases from V and 4 bases from J, with 20 bases between. The CDR3 length is 16 residues. Written as DNA, the CDR3 is TGTGCCAGTAGTTTGGACAGCTCGTTTTTGAGCTATGGCTACACCTTC. Encoded protein: CASSLDSSFLSYGYTF.

The CDR3: CASSLDRVDDEQYF. CDR3 nucleotides: TGTGCCAGCAGTTTAGACAGGGTAGACGACGAGCAGTACTTC. The chain combines TRBV6-6 with TRBJ2-7, with 7 bases fitting TRBD1. The germline V gene has CDR1 MNHNY and CDR2 SVGAGI (reference sequence). This CDR3 comprises 14 residues. V lost 4 bases, J lost 5 bases, and 8 bases stayed unmatched.

V usage is TRBV4-3 and J usage is TRBJ1-6, with D unresolved. Trimming left V 8 bases short and J 9 bases short, with 14 bases between. Germline loops: CDR1 LGHNA, CDR2 YSLEER. The CDR3 has 13 residues. The CDR3 region has the DNA TGCGCCAGCTCATCAGGCTCAAGTTCACCCCTCCACTTT. The encoded protein is CASSSGSSSPLHF.

This clone was seen a single time. This chain joins TRBV28 and TRBJ1-5, with 10 bases aligning to TRBD1. Germline V CDR1 and CDR2: MDHEN, SYDVKM. V dropped 7 bases and J dropped 7; count of bases not matched to a gene: 10. The CDR3 sequence is 15 residues long. CDR3 region: CASNSGQGIGQPQHF. DNA of the CDR3: TGTGCCAGCAATTCGGGACAGGGGATAGGACAGCCCCAGCATTTT.

CDR3: CASSIGTGSYQPQHF. In nucleotides, the CDR3 is TGTGCCAGTAGTATAGGGACAGGTTCCTATCAGCCCCAGCATTTT. V is TRBV19 and J is TRBJ1-5, with TRBD1 identical over 7 bases. The V gene end was trimmed by 1 base and the J gene end by 5 bases; junction bases not matched to a gene: 5. This CDR3 contains 15 residues. CDR1 is LNHDA and CDR2 is SQIVND in the germline V gene (reference sequence).

J is TRBJ2-1 and V is TRBV5-4; TRBD2 is a possible D gene (7 bases). V lost 7 bases and J 7 bases, leaving 15 bases between the germline ends. CDR3 length: 13 amino acids. The germline V gene has CDR1 SGHNT and CDR2 YYREEE (reference sequence). The CDR3 protein is CASEGGPLNEQFF. DNA for the CDR3: TGTGCCAGCGAGGGGGGGCCGTTGAATGAGCAGTTCTTC.

DNA for the CDR3: TGCAGCGTGACTAGCGGGAGGGCTGGTGAGCAGTTCTTC. Its translation: CSVTSGRAGEQFF. The chain couples TRBV29-1 to TRBJ2-1; 14 nucleotides agree with TRBD2. Losses at the gene ends were 6 bases for V and 9 bases for J; bases not matched to a gene: 4. Germline CDR1 reads SQVTM; CDR2 reads ANQGSEA. The CDR3 length is 13 residues.